The clone carrying this T cell receptor (beta chain) has more than one count but fewer than ten. The data originate from a study of cytomegalovirus exposure and HLA in healthy donors. The PCR was carried out with 60 Vbeta primers and 13 Jbeta primers. Using immunoSEQ multiplex PCR, the repertoire was profiled, and TCRdb retains in-frame clones only, with some absent. Here the sample spans around 140,000 clones, about 80% being singletons. Sample: PBMCs. This clonotype originated in a woman between 18 and 29 years old in good health and CMV-seropositive.

CDR3 region: CASSPQGAIGSNEQFF. DNA of the CDR3: TGTGCCAGCTCACCACAGGGGGCGATCGGCAGCAATGAGCAGTTCTTC. V gene TRBV18 combines with J gene TRBJ2-1; 7 bases map to TRBD1. Germline V CDR1 and CDR2: KGHSH, LQKENI. The J segment lost 6 bases and the V segment lost 1 base, leaving 9 bases of the junction unmatched. The CDR3 is 16 amino acids.